The present T cell receptor (beta chain) was sequenced within a study of shared clonotypes between healthy human individuals. Germline CDR1 reads SEHNR; CDR2 reads FQNEAQ (reference sequence). The V end lost 9 bases, the J end lost 2 bases, and 16 bases lay between the germline ends. The CDR3 has 14 amino acids. The test was conducted at deep level. Clones were read by immunoSEQ multiplex PCR, and TCRdb kept only the in-frame ones, dropping some. The profile shows approximately 740,000 clones, 74% of them singletons. This chain connects TRBV7-9 to TRBJ1-2, with D unresolved. The specimen sequenced was memory CD4+ T cells sorted from blood. Subset meaning: CD45RA-negative fraction. The TCR comes from a woman aged 25 to 39 in good health. The CDR3 nucleotides read TGTGCCAGTTCCGGATTAACAGCGAACTATGGCTACACCTTC. Residues: CASSGLTANYGYTF.